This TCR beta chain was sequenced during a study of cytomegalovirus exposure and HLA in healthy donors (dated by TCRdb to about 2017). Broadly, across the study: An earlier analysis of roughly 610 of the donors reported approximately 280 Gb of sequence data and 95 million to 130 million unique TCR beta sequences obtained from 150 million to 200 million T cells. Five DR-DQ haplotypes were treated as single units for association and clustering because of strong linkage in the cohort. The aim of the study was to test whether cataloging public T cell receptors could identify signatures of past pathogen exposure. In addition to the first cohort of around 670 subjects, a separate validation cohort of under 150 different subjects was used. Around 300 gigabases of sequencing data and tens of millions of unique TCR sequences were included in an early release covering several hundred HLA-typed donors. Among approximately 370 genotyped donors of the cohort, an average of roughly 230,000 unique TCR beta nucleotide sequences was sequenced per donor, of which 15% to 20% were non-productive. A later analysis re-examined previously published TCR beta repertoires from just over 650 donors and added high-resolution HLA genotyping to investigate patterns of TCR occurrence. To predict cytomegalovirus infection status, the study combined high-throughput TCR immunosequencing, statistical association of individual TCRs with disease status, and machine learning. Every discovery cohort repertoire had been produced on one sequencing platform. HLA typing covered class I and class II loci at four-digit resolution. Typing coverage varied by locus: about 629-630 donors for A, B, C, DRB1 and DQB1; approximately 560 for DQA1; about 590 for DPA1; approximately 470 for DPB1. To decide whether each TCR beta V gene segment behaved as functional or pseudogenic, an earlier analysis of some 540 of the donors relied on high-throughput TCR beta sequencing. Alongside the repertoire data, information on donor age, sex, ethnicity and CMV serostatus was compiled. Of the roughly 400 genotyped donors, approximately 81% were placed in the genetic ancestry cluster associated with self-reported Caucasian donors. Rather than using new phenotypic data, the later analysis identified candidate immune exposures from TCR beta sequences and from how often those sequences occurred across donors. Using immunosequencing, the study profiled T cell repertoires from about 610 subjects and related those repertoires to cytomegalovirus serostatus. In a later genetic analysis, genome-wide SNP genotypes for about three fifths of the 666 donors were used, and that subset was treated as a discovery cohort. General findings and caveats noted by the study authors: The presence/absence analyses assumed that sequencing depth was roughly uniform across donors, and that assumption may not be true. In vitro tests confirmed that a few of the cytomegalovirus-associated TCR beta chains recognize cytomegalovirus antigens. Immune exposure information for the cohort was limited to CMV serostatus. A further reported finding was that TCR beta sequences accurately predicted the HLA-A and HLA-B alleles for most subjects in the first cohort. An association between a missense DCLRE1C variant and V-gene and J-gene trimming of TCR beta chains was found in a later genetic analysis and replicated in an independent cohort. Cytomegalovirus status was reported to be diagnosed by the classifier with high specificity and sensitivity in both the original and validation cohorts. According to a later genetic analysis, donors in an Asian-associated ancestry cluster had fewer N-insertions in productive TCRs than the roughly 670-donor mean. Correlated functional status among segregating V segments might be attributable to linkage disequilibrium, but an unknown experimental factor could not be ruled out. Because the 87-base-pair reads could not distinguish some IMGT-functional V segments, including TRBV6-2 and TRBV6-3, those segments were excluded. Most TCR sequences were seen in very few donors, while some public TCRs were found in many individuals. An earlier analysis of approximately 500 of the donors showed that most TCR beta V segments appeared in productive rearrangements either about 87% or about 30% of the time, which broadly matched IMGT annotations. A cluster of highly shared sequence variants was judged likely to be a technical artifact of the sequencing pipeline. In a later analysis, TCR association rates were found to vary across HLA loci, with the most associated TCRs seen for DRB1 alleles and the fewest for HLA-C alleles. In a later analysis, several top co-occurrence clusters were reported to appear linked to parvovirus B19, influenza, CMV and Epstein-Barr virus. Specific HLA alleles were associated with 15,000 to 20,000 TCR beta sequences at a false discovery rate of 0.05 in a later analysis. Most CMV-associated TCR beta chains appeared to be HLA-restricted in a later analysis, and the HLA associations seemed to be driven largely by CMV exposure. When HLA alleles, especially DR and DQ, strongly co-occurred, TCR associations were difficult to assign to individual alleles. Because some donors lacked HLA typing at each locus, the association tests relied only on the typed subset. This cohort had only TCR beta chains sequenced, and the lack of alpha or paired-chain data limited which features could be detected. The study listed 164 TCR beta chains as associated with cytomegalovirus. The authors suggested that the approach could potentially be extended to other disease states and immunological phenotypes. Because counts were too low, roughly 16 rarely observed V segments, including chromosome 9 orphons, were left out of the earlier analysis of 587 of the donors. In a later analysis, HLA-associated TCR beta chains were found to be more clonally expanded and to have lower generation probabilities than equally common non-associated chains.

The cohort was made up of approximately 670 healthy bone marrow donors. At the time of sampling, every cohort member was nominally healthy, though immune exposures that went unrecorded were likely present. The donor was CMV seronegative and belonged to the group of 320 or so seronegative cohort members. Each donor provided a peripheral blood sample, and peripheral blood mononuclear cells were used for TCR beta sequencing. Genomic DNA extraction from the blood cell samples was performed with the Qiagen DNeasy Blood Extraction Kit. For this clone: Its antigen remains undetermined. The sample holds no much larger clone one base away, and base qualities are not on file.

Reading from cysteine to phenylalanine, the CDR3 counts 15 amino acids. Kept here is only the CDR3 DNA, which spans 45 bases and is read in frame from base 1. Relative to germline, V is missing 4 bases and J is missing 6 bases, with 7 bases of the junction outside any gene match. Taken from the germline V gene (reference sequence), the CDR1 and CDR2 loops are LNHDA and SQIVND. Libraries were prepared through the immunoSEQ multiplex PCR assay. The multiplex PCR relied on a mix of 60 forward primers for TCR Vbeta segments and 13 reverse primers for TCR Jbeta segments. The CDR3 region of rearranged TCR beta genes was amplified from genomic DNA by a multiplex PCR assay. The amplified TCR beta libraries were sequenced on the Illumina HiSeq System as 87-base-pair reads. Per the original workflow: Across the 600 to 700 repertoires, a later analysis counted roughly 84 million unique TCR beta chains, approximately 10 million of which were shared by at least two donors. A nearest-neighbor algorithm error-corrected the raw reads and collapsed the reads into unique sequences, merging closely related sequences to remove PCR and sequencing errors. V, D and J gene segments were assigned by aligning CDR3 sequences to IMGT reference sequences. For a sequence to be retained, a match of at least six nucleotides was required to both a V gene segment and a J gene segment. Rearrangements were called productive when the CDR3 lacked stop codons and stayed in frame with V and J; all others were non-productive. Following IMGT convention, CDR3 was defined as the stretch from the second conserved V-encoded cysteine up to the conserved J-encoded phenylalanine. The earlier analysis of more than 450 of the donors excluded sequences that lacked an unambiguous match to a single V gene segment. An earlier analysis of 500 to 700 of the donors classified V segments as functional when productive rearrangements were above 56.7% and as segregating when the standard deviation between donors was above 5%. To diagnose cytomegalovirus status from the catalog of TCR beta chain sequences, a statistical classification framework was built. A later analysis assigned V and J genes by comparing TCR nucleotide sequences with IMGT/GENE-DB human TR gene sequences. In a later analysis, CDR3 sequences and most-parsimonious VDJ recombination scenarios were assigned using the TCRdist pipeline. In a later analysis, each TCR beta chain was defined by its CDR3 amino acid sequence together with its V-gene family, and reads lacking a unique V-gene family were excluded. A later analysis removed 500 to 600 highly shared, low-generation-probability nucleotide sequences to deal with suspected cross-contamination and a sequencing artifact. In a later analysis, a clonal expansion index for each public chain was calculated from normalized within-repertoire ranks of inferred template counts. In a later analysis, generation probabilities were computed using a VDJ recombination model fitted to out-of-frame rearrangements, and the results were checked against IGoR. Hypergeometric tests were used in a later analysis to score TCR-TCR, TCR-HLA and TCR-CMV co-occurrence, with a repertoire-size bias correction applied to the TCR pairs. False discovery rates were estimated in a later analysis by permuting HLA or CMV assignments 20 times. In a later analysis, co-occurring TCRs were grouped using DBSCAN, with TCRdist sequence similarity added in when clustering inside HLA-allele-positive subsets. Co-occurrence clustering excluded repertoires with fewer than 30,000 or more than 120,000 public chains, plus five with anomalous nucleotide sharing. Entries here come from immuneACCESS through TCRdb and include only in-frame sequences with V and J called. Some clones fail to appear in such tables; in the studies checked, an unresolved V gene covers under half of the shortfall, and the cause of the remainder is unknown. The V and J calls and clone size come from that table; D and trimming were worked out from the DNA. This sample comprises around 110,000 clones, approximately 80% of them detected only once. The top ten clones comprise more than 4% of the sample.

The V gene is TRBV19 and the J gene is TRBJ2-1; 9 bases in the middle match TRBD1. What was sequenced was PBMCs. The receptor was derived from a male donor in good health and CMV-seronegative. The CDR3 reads CASSRRTGAPNEQFF. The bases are TGTGCCAGTAGTAGGCGGACAGGGGCCCCCAATGAGCAGTTCTTC.